The 24 T cell receptor beta chains listed next were all sequenced from one sample in a study of T cell responses to AZD1222 COVID-19 vaccine. Profiled with immunoSEQ multiplex PCR; TCRdb holds only in-frame clones, not every one. The table shows 150,000 to 200,000 clones, with around nine tenths occurring only once. This sample comprised peripheral blood, obtained on day 0 of AZD1222 vaccination. Every receptor here comes from an adult in good health.

The J gene is TRBJ2-1, the V gene TRBV5-1; weak D call: TRBD1 (6 bases). The CDR3 is 16 amino acids. CDR1 is SGHRS, CDR2 YFSETQ, per germline. V was trimmed by 0 bases and J by 0 bases, leaving 10 bases between them. CDR3 bases: TGCGCCAGCAGCTTGGAGACAGGCAACTCCTACAATGAGCAGTTCTTC. Translating it yields CASSLETGNSYNEQFF.

The V call is TRBV30, the J call TRBJ1-3; D perhaps matches TRBD1 (6 bases). V shed 4 bases and J shed 0 bases, with 10 bases lying between them. Germline lookup yields CDR1 GTSNPN and CDR2 SVGIG (reference sequence). The CDR3 length is 14 residues. The CDR3 DNA follows: TGTGCCTGGAAAACAGGGCACTCTGGAAACACCATATATTTT. Its translation: CAWKTGHSGNTIYF.

Only a few counts were recorded for this clone. The rearrangement uses TRBV19 and TRBJ2-1; no definite D call. The V end was cut by 4 bases, the J end by 7 bases, with 8 bases between. The CDR3 loop spans 12 amino acids. Looked up from germline, CDR1 is LNHDA and CDR2 is SQIVND (reference sequence). The CDR3 spells CASSKNTNEQFF. CDR3 sequence (DNA): TGTGCCAGTAGTAAAAACACGAATGAGCAGTTCTTC.

This chain connects TRBV15 to TRBJ1-2; no clear D. Germline loops: CDR1 LNHNV, CDR2 YYDKDF (reference sequence). V lost 1 base and J lost 4, with 10 bases in between. The CDR3 spans 14 residues. CDR3 protein: CATSRVGSSYGYTF. The CDR3 DNA reads TGTGCCACCAGCAGAGTGGGCAGTAGCTATGGCTACACCTTC.

This chain uses TRBV6-5 with TRBJ1-3, with a tentative D call TRBD1 (6 bases). Germline V lookup: CDR1 MNHEY, CDR2 SVGAGI. This CDR3 spans 15 amino acids. Deletions cut 5 bases from V and 0 bases from J, with 11 bases between. CDR3 amino acids: CASSPGDNSGNTIYF. DNA for the CDR3: TGTGCCAGCAGTCCCGGGGACAACTCTGGAAACACCATATATTTT.

As concerns this clone: At the DNA level, this CDR3 is encoded by other sequences in the same sample as well. V is TRBV5-1 and J is TRBJ2-3; D is unresolved. Trimming pared 2 bases from V and 4 bases from J, leaving 11 bases between. CDR1 is SGHRS and CDR2 is YFSETQ in the germline V gene. The CDR3 has 14 residues. The CDR3 coding sequence is TGCGCCAGCAGCTTCGGTGGGTTCCCAGATACGCAGTATTTT. It specifies CASSFGGFPDTQYF. The full variable domain, with the rest looked up from reference TRBV5-1 and TRBJ2-3, is KAGVTQTPRYLIKTRGQQVTLSCSPISGHRSVSWYQQTPGQGLQFLFEYFSETQRNKGNFPGRFSGRQFSNSRSEMNVSTLELGDSALYLCASSFGGFPDTQYFGPGTRLTVL.

V gene TRBV19 combines with J gene TRBJ2-1, with 9 bases lining up with TRBD2. CDR1 and CDR2 from the germline V gene are LNHDA and SQIVND (reference sequence). The ends lost 3 bases at V and 3 bases at J; junction bases unmatched: 6. This CDR3 comprises 16 residues. CDR3 sequence (DNA): TGTGCCAGTAGTATCAGGGCTAGCGGGAACTACAATGAGCAGTTCTTC. Protein: CASSIRASGNYNEQFF.

The chain joins TRBV30 to TRBJ1-6; 7 bases line up with TRBD1. The CDR3 spans 13 residues. Germline values: CDR1 GTSNPN, CDR2 SVGIG (reference sequence). V shed 3 bases and J 9 bases; nucleotides not matched to a gene: 5. CDR3 in amino acids: CAWRGQNISPLHF. The CDR3 nucleotides are TGTGCCTGGAGGGGACAGAACATTTCACCCCTCCACTTT. The full variable domain, rest sourced from reference TRBV30 and TRBJ1-6, is SQTIHQWPATLVQPVGSPLSLECTVEGTSNPNLYWYRQAAGRGLQLLFYSVGIGQISSEVPQNLSASRPQDRQFILSSKKLLLSDSGFYLCAWRGQNISPLHFGNGTRLTVT.

The chain is built from TRBV11-1 and TRBJ2-1; maybe TRBD2 (6 bases). V was cut by 5 bases and J by 9 bases, with 20 bases left in between. The germline CDR1 and CDR2 sequences are SGHAT and FQDESV (reference sequence). CDR3 length: 15 amino acids. CDR3: CASSLTRGASTEQFF. CDR3 sequence (DNA): TGTGCCAGCAGCCTCACGCGGGGAGCTTCAACTGAGCAGTTCTTC.

The sample holds a few counts of this clone. This chain links TRBV10-3 with TRBJ2-1; 11 bases fit TRBD2. CDR3 length: 12 amino acids. Germline V CDR1 and CDR2: ENHRY, SYGVKD. V shed 5 bases and J 15 bases; nucleotides not matched to a gene: 6. The CDR3 region is CAISLAGGPPFF. CDR3 nucleotides: TGTGCCATCAGTTTAGCGGGGGGGCCCCCGTTCTTC.

The V gene is TRBV5-5, the J gene TRBJ1-5; 7 nucleotides agree with TRBD1. The CDR3 loop spans 13 amino acids. Unmatched junction bases numbered 4, after V lost 5 bases and J lost 5 bases. The germline CDR1 and CDR2 sequences are SGHKS and YYEKEE (reference sequence). CDR3 sequence: CASSKQGYQPQHF. In DNA, the CDR3 is TGTGCCAGCAGTAAACAGGGGTATCAGCCCCAGCATTTT.

V usage is TRBV20-1 and J usage is TRBJ1-2; no clear D gene. This CDR3 is 11 amino acids long. Germline V lookup: CDR1 DFQATT, CDR2 SNEGSKA (reference sequence). CDR3 in DNA: TGCAGCCCGGACCTGAACTATGGCTACACCTTC. Residues: CSPDLNYGYTF.

The chain links TRBV27 to TRBJ2-1, with D unresolved. Germline V gives CDR1 MNHEY, CDR2 SMNVEV (reference sequence). This CDR3 comprises 13 residues. Trimming took off 3 bases at V and 8 bases at J, with 11 bases between the two ends. The chain's CDR3 is CASSFSSNYEQFF. Here the CDR3 DNA reads TGTGCCAGCAGTTTTAGCAGCAATTATGAGCAGTTCTTC.

The gene calls are TRBV7-3 and TRBJ2-7; TRBD2 agrees at 8 bases. Germline V gene sequence: CDR1 SGHTA, CDR2 FQGTGA. The V gene end was trimmed by 5 bases and the J gene end by 7 bases; junction bases not matched to a gene: 7. This CDR3 contains 13 residues. This CDR3 reads CASSRSGSYEQYF. The CDR3, as DNA: TGTGCCAGCAGCCGAAGCGGGAGCTATGAGCAGTACTTC.

The chain joins TRBV5-4 to TRBJ1-1, with 7 nucleotides matching TRBD1. The V gene's germline CDR1 is SGHNT and CDR2 YYREEE (reference sequence). The CDR3 runs to 14 residues. After removal of 0 bases from V and 6 bases from J, the junction contained 5 bases not matched to a gene. In DNA, the CDR3 is TGTGCCAGCAGCTTGGCCGACAGGGCGGCTGAAGCTTTCTTT. Its protein is CASSLADRAAEAFF.

This chain links TRBV28 with TRBJ1-3; tentative D call: TRBD1 (5 bases). The CDR3 has 15 amino acids. The V gene's germline CDR1 is MDHEN and CDR2 SYDVKM. Trimming shortened V by 1 base and J by 4 bases, and 11 bases separated the two germline ends. The CDR3 DNA reads TGTGCCAGCAGTTTATCAGGGATCAGGGGAAACACCATATATTTT. Translation: CASSLSGIRGNTIYF. The variable domain in full, with the rest retrieved from reference TRBV28 and TRBJ1-3, is DVKVTQSSRYLVKRTGEKVFLECVQDMDHENMFWYRQDPGLGLRLIYFSYDVKMKEKGDIPEGYSVSREKKERFSLILESASTNQTSMYLCASSLSGIRGNTIYFGEGSWLTVV.

The genes are TRBV11-2 and TRBJ2-2; 13 nucleotides line up with TRBD2. CDR1 and CDR2 (germline): SGHAT, FQNNGV. V shed 2 bases, J shed 0 bases, and the junction held 3 bases outside the gene matches. This CDR3 is built from 18 residues. The DNA of the CDR3 is TGTGCCAGCAGCTTAAGACTAGCGGGGGGCTCGAACACCGGGGAGCTGTTTTTT. As protein: CASSLRLAGGSNTGELFF. The whole variable domain, remainder taken from reference TRBV11-2 and TRBJ2-2, is EAGVAQSPRYKIIEKRQSVAFWCNPISGHATLYWYQQILGQGPKLLIQFQNNGVVDDSQLPKDRFSAERLKGVDSTLKIQPAKLEDSAVYLCASSLRLAGGSNTGELFFGEGSRLTVL.

V is TRBV14 and J is TRBJ1-1; D may be TRBD1 (5 bases). With 6 bases removed from V and 11 bases from J, the gap between germline ends came to 25 bases. Germline V lookup: CDR1 SGHDN, CDR2 FVKESK. The CDR3 is made up of 15 amino acids. The CDR3 reads CASRIDGHPTSGAFF. The CDR3 region has the DNA TGTGCCAGCAGGATAGATGGACATCCAACGTCTGGCGCTTTCTTT.

V is TRBV10-1 and J is TRBJ2-1, with TRBD2 matching 7 bases. CDR1 is WNHNN and CDR2 is SYGVQD in the germline V gene (reference sequence). The CDR3 contains 14 residues. J gave up 9 bases and V 2 bases, and 7 bases lay outside the gene matches. The CDR3 loop is CASSESAERGEQFF. CDR3 in DNA: TGCGCCAGCAGTGAGAGTGCAGAGCGGGGTGAGCAGTTCTTC.

The chain employs TRBV5-1 and TRBJ1-1; no clear D gene. The CDR3 extends over 13 amino acids. The V end was cut by 2 bases, the J end by 5 bases, with 10 bases between. Germline CDR1 SGHRS, CDR2 YFSETQ. CDR3 residues: CASSFRTQTEAFF. CDR3 in DNA: TGCGCCAGCAGCTTTCGGACTCAAACTGAAGCTTTCTTT.

The chain couples TRBV24-1 to TRBJ2-3, with D tentatively TRBD1 or TRBD2 (7 bases each). Trimming shortened V by 1 base and J by 3 bases, and 16 bases separated the two germline ends. The CDR3 spans 17 residues. CDR1 KGHDR and CDR2 SFDVKD come from the germline V gene. CDR3: CATSDFTSGGETDTQYF. The CDR3 DNA reads TGTGCCACCAGTGATTTCACATCAGGGGGGGAGACAGATACGCAGTATTTT.

J is TRBJ1-2 and V is TRBV14; D call uncertain. The CDR3 has 13 residues. V lost 3 bases and J lost 7, with 12 bases in between. From germline, CDR1 is SGHDN and CDR2 FVKESK. The CDR3 DNA reads TGTGCCAGCAGCCAGGGCAGCACTAGTGGCTACACCTTC. Encoded protein: CASSQGSTSGYTF.

The chain couples TRBV9 to TRBJ2-1; 10 bases fit TRBD2. With 0 bases clipped from V and 4 bases from J, the junction kept 4 bases outside the gene matches. Germline values: CDR1 SGDLS, CDR2 YYNGEE. The CDR3 is 16 residues long. CDR3 bases: TGTGCCAGCAGCGTAGGGGGACTAGCGAGTTACAATGAGCAGTTCTTC. Translating it yields CASSVGGLASYNEQFF.

On this clone itself: The same CDR3 also results from other DNA sequences found in this sample. This chain uses TRBV27 with TRBJ1-1; D not resolved. In germline, CDR1 is MNHEY, CDR2 SMNVEV (reference sequence). This CDR3 contains 13 residues. Trimming stripped 3 bases from V and 6 bases from J, with 11 bases between. CDR3 nucleotide sequence: TGTGCCAGCAGTTTCCGGGGTGGGGCTGAAGCTTTCTTT. This gives the protein CASSFRGGAEAFF.